The clone carrying this T cell receptor (beta chain) was seen a few times. This entry belongs to a study of tumor T cells in aggressive B-cell lymphoma. Produced via immunoSEQ multiplex PCR; TCRdb's table is partial and in-frame only. The repertoire has 7,300 or so clones, about 81% of them found once; the top ten carry over 2.5%. The receptor was derived from an adult with diffuse large B cell lymphoma. Material for sequencing was tumor tissue.

CDR3 coding DNA: TGTGCCAGCAGCCTGGGACAGGCTGAAGCTTTCTTT. Translating it yields CASSLGQAEAFF. The genes are TRBV7-9 and TRBJ1-1, with 8 positions matching TRBD1. The ends lost 5 bases at V and 6 bases at J; junction bases unmatched: 2. CDR1 is SEHNR, CDR2 FQNEAQ, per germline (reference sequence). This CDR3 region has 12 residues.